This section outlines one TCR beta chain sequence together with its context. The germline CDR1 and CDR2 sequences are SGHAT and FQNNGV. This CDR3 contains 15 residues. The V end was cut by 1 base, the J end by 4 bases, with 13 bases between. The sample comes from a study of CD8 T cells in Susac syndrome. RNA totalling roughly 0.45 to 1 ug underwent reverse transcription with random hexamers. A single record per CDR3 protein comes from TCRdb applying MiXCR to the immunoSEQ multiplex PCR reads. The profile shows approximately 210,000 distinct CDR3 sequences, 85% to 95% of them singletons. The chain is built from TRBV11-2 and TRBJ2-5; the D gene is possibly TRBD2 (7 bases). The clonotype was recovered from a human donor with Susac syndrome. Input material: CD4+ T cells from PBMCs. The DNA for the CDR3 is TGTGCCAGCAGCTTAGCTGCGGGGGCTGCAGAGACCCAGTACTTC. Translating gives CASSLAAGAAETQYF.